The clone carrying this T cell receptor beta chain was counted between two and nine times. The source of the sample is a study of T cells in Graves' hyperthyroidism and ophthalmopathy. Stable Graves' hyperthyroidism meant no ophthalmopathy progression within 18 months. Amplification targeted TCR beta CDR3 regions from RNA transcripts. In the first-round RT-PCR of the TCR CDR3, the HTBI primer set was used. TCRdb re-called the multiplex PCR reads with MiXCR, one entry per CDR3 protein. This table holds approximately 640,000 distinct CDR3 sequences, roughly a sixth found once. The clonotype was recovered from a man aged 45 to 65 with Graves' hyperthyroidism. Specimen: blood.

CDR3: CSARPGQLNQPQHF. The CDR3 region has the DNA TGCAGTGCTAGACCCGGACAGCTCAATCAGCCCCAGCATTTT. The chain has TRBV20-1 and TRBJ1-5; a possible D gene is TRBD1 (6 bases). V was cut by 2 bases and J by 3 bases, with 11 bases left in between. The CDR3 consists of 14 residues. From germline, CDR1 is DFQATT and CDR2 SNEGSKA (reference sequence).